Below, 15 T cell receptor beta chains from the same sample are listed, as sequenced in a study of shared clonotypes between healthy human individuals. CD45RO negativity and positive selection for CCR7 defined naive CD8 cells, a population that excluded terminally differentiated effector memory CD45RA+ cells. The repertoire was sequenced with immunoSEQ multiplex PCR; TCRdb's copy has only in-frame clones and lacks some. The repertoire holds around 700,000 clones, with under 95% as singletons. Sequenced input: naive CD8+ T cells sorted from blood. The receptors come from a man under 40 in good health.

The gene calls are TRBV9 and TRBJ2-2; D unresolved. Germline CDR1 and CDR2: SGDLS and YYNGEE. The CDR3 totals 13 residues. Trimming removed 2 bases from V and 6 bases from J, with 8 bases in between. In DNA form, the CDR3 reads TGTGCCAGCAGCGTCCTGCGTGCCGGGGAGCTGTTTTTT. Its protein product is CASSVLRAGELFF.

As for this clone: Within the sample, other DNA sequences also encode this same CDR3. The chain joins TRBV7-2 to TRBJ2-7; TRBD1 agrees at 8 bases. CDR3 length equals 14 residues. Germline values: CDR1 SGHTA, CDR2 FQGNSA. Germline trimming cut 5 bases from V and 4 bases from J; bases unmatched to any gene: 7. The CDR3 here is CASSLGTGRYEQYF. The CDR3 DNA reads TGTGCCAGCAGCCTCGGGACAGGTCGATACGAGCAGTACTTC.

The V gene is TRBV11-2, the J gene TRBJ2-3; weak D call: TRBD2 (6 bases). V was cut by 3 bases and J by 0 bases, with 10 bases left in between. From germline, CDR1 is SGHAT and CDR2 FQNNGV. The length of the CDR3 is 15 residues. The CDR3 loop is CASSFWAGSTDTQYF. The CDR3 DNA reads TGTGCCAGCAGCTTCTGGGCGGGAAGCACAGATACGCAGTATTTT. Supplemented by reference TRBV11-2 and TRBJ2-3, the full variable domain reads EAGVAQSPRYKIIEKRQSVAFWCNPISGHATLYWYQQILGQGPKLLIQFQNNGVVDDSQLPKDRFSAERLKGVDSTLKIQPAKLEDSAVYLCASSFWAGSTDTQYFGPGTRLTVL.

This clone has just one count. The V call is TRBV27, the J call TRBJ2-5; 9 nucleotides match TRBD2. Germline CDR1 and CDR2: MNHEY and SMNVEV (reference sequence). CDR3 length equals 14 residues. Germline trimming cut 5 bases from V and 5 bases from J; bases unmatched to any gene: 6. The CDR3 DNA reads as TGTGCCAGCAGTCGTAAGCGGGAGGATGAGACCCAGTACTTC. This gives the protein CASSRKREDETQYF.

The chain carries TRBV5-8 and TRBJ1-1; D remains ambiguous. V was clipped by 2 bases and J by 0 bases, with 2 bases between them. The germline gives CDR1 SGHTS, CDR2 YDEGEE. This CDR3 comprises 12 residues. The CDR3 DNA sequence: TGTGCCAGCAGCTTTCTGAACACTGAAGCTTTCTTT. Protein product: CASSFLNTEAFF.

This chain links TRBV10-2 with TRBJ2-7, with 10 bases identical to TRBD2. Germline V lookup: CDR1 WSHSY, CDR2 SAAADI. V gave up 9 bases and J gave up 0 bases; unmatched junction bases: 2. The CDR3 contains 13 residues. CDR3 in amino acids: CASTSGTSYEQYF. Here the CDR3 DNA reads TGCGCCAGTACTAGCGGGACCTCCTACGAGCAGTACTTC.

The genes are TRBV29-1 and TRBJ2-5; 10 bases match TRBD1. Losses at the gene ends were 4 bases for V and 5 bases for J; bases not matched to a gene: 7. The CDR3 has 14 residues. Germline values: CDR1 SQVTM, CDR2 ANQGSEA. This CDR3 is CSVASPGQGETQYF. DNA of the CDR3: TGCAGCGTTGCATCCCCGGGACAGGGGGAGACCCAGTACTTC.

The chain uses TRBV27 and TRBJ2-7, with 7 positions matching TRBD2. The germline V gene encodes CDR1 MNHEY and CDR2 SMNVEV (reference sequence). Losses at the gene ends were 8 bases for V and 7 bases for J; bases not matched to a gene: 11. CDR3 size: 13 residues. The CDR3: CASSWGGSREQYF. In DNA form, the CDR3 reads TGTGCCAGCTCCTGGGGGGGTTCTCGGGAGCAGTACTTC.

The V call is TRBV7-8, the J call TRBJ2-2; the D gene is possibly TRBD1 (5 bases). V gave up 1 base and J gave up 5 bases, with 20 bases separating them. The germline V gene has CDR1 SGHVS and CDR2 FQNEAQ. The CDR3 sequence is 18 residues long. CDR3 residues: CASSLGKTGHVITGELFF. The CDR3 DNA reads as TGTGCCAGCAGCTTAGGCAAAACAGGACATGTTATAACCGGGGAGCTGTTTTTT.

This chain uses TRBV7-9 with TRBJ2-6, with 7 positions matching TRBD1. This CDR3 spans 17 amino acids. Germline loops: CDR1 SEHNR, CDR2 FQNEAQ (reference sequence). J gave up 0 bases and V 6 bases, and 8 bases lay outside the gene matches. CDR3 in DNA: TGTGCCAGCAGTCGTCGGGACAGCAACTCTGGGGCCAACGTCCTGACTTTC. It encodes CASSRRDSNSGANVLTF.

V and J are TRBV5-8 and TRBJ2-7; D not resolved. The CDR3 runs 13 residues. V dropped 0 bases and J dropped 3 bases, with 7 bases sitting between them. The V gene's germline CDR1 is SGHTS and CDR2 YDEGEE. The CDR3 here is CASSLGQHYEQYF. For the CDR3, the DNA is TGTGCCAGCAGCTTGGGGCAGCACTACGAGCAGTACTTC. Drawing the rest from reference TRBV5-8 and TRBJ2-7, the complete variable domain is EAGVTQSPTHLIKTRGQQATLRCSPISGHTSVYWYQQALGLGLQFLLWYDEGEERNRGNFPPRFSGRQFPNYSSELNVNALELEDSALYLCASSLGQHYEQYFGPGTRLTVT.

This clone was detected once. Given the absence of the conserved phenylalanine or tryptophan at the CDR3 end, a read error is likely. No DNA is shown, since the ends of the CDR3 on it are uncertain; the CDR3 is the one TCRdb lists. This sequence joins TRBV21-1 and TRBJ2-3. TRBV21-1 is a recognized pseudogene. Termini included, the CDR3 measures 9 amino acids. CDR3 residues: CASSKSAPR.

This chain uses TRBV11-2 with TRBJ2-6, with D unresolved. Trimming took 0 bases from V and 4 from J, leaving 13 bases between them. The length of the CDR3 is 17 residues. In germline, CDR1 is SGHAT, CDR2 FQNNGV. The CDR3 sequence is CASSLDFWVAGANVLTF. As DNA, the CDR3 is TGTGCCAGCAGCTTAGATTTTTGGGTGGCGGGGGCCAACGTCCTGACTTTC.

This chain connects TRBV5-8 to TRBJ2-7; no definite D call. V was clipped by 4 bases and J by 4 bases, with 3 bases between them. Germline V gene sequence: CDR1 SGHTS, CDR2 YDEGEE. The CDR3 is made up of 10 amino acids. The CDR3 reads CASSPYEQYF. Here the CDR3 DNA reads TGTGCCAGCAGCCCATACGAGCAGTACTTC.

CDR3 nucleotide sequence: TGTGCCAGCAGCGCTTCGGGGGGCTACTACGAGCAGTACTTC. Amino acids: CASSASGGYYEQYF. The chain uses TRBV9 and TRBJ2-7; a weak D match, TRBD2 (7 bases). This CDR3 is 14 amino acids long. CDR1 SGDLS and CDR2 YYNGEE come from the germline V gene. Deletions cut 3 bases from V and 3 bases from J, with 13 bases between.